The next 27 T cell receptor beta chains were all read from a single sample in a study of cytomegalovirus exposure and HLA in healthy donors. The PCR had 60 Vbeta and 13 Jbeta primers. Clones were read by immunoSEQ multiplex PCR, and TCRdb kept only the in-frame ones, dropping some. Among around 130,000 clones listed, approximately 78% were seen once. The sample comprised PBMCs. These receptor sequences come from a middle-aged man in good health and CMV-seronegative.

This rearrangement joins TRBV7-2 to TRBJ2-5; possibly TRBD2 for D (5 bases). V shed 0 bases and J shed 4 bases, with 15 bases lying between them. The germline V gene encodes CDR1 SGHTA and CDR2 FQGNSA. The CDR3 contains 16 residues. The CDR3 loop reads CASSLARRQAGETQYF. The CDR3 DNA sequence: TGTGCCAGCAGCTTAGCGCGGAGGCAGGCTGGAGAGACCCAGTACTTC. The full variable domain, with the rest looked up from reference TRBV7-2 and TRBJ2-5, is GAGVSQSPSNKVTEKGKDVELRCDPISGHTALYWYRQSLGQGLEFLIYFQGNSAPDKSGLPSDRFSAERTGGSVSTLTIQRTQQEDSAVYLCASSLARRQAGETQYFGPGTRLLVL.

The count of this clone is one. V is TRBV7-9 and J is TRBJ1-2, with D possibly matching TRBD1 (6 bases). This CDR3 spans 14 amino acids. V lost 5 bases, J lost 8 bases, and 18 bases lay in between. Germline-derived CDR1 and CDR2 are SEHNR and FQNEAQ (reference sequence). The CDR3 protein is CASSPPGQPGGYTF. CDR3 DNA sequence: TGTGCCAGCAGCCCCCCCGGACAGCCGGGGGGCTACACCTTC.

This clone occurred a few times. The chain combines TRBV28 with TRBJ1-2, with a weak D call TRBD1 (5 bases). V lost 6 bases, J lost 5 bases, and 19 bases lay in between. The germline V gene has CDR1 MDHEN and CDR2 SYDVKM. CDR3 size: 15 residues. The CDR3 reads CASSPAGGFLYGYTF. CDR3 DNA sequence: TGTGCCAGCAGCCCGGCTGGGGGGTTTCTATATGGCTACACCTTC.

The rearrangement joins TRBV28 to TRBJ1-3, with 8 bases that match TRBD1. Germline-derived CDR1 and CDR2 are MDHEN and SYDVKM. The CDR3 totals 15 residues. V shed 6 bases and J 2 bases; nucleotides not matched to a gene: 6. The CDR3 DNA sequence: TGTGCCAGCAGGCTCAGGGGGCTGGCTGGAAACACCATATATTTT. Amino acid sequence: CASRLRGLAGNTIYF. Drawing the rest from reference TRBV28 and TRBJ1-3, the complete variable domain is DVKVTQSSRYLVKRTGEKVFLECVQDMDHENMFWYRQDPGLGLRLIYFSYDVKMKEKGDIPEGYSVSREKKERFSLILESASTNQTSMYLCASRLRGLAGNTIYFGEGSWLTVV.

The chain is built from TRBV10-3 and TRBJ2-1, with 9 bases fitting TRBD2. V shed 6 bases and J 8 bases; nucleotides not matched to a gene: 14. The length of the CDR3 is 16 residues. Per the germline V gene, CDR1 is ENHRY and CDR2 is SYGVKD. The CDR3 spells CAIRSPGLAIVHEQFF. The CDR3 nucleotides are TGTGCCATCAGATCACCGGGACTAGCAATTGTCCATGAGCAGTTCTTC.

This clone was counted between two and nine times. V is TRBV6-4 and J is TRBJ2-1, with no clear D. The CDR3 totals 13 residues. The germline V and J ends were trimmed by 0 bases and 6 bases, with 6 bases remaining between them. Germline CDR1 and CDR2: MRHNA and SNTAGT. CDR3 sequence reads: CASSDSASNEQFF. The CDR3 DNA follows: TGTGCCAGCAGTGACTCGGCTAGCAATGAGCAGTTCTTC.

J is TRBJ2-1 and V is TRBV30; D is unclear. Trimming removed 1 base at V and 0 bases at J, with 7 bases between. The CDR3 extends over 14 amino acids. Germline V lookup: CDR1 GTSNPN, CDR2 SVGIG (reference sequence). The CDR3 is CAWSGGLSYNEQFF. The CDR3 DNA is TGTGCCTGGAGTGGTGGGCTCTCCTACAATGAGCAGTTCTTC.

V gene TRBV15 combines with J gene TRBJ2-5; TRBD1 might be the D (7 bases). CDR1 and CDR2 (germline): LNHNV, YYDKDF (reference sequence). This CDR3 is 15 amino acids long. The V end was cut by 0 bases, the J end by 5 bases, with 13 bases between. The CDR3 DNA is TGTGCCACCAGCAGAGATCAGGGGGGCACTGAGACCCAGTACTTC. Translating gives CATSRDQGGTETQYF.

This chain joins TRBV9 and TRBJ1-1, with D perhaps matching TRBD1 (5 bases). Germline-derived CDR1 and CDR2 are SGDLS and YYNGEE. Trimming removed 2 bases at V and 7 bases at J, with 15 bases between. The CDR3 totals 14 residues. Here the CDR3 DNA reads TGTGCCAGCAGCGTCCGGGAGCTGGGGGGTGAAGCTTTCTTT. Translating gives CASSVRELGGEAFF. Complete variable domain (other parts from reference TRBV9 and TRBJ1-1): DSGVTQTPKHLITATGQRVTLRCSPRSGDLSVYWYQQSLDQGLQFLIQYYNGEERAKGNILERFSAQQFPDLHSELNLSSLELGDSALYFCASSVRELGGEAFFGQGTRLTVV.

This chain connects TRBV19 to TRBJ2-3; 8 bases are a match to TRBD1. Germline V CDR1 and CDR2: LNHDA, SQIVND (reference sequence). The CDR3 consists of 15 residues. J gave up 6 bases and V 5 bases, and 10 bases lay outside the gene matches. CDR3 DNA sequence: TGTGCCAGTAGTTCCCCCGGGACAGGTGTGGATACGCAGTATTTT. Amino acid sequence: CASSSPGTGVDTQYF.

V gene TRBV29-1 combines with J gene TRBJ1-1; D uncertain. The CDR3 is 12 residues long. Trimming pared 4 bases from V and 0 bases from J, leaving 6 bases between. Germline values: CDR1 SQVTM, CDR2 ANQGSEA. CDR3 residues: CSVGDMNTEAFF. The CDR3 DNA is TGCAGCGTTGGAGACATGAACACTGAAGCTTTCTTT. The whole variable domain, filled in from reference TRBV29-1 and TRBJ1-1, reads SAVISQKPSRDICQRGTSLTIQCQVDSQVTMMFWYRQQPGQSLTLIATANQGSEATYESGFVIDKFPISRPNLTFSTLTVSNMSPEDSSIYLCSVGDMNTEAFFGQGTRLTVV.

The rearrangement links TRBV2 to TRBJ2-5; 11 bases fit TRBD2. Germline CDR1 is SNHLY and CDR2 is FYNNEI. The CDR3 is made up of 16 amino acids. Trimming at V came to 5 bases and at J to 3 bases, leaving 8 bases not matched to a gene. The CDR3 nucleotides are TGTGCCAGCAGTCGAACCCTAGCGGGAGGTAAAGAGACCCAGTACTTC. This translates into CASSRTLAGGKETQYF. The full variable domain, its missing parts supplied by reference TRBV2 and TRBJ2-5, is EPEVTQTPSHQVTQMGQEVILRCVPISNHLYFYWYRQILGQKVEFLVSFYNNEISEKSEIFDDQFSVERPDGSNFTLKIRSTKLEDSAMYFCASSRTLAGGKETQYFGPGTRLLVL.

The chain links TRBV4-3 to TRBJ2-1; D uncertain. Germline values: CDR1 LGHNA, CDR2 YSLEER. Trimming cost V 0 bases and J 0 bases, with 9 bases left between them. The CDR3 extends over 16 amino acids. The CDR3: CASSQDSRSSYNEQFF. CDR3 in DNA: TGCGCCAGCAGCCAAGATAGCCGAAGCTCCTACAATGAGCAGTTCTTC.

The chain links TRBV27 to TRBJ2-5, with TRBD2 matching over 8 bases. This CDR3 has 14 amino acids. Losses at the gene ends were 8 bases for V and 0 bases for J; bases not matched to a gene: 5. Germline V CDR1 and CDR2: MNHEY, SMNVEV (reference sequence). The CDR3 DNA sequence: TGTGCCAGCCGTACCGGGGGGGACCAAGAGACCCAGTACTTC. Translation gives CASRTGGDQETQYF.

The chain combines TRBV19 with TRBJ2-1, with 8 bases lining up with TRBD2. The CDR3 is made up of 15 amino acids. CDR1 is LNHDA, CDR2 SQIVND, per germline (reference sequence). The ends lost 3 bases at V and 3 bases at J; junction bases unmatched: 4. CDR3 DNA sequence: TGTGCCAGTAGTATCCATAGCGGGAACTACAATGAGCAGTTCTTC. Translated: CASSIHSGNYNEQFF.

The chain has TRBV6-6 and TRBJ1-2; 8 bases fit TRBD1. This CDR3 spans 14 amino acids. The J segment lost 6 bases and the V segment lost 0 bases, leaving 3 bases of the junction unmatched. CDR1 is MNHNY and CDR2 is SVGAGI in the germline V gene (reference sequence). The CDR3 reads CASSYSQGANGYTF. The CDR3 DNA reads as TGTGCCAGCAGTTACTCTCAGGGGGCTAATGGCTACACCTTC.

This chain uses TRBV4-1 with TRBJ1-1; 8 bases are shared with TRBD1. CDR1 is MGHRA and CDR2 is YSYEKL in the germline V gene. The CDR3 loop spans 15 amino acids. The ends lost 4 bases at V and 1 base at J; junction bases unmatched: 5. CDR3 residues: CASSRGQGPNTEAFF. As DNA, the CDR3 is TGCGCCAGCAGCCGCGGACAGGGACCGAACACTGAAGCTTTCTTT.

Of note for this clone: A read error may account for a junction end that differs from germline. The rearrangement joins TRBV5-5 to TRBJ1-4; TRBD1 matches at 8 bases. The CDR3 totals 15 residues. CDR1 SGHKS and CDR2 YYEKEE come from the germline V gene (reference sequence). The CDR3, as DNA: TGCGCCAGCAGCCCGGGGGACAGGAGAAGGAAAAAACTGTTTTTT. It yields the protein CASSPGDRRRKKLFF.

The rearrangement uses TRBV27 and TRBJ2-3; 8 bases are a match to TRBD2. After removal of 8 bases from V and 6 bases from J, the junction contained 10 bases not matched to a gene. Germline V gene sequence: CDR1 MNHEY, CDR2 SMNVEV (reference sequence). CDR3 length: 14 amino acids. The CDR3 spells CASAPGLAIDTQYF. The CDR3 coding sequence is TGTGCCAGCGCCCCCGGACTAGCCATCGATACGCAGTATTTT.

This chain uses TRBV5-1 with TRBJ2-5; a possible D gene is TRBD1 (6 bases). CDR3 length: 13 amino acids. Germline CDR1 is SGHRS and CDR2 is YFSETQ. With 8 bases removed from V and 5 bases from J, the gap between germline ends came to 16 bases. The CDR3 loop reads CASYRQRGETQYF. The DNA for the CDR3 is TGCGCCAGTTACCGCCAGAGGGGGGAGACCCAGTACTTC.

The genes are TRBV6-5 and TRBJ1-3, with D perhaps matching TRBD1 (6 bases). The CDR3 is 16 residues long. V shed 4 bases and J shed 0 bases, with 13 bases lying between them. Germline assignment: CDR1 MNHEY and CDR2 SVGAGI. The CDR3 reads CASSSGQRYSGNTIYF. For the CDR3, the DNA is TGTGCCAGCAGTTCCGGACAGCGCTACTCTGGAAACACCATATATTTT.

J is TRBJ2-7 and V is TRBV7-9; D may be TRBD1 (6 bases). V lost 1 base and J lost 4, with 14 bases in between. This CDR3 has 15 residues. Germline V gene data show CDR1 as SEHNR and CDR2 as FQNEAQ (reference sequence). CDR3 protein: CASSLDPQGRYEQYF. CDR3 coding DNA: TGTGCCAGCAGCTTAGACCCGCAGGGGAGATACGAGCAGTACTTC.

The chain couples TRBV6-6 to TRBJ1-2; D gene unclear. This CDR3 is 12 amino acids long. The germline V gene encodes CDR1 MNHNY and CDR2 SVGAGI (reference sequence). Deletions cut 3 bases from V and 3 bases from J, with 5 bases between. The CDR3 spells CASSYSDYGYTF. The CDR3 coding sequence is TGTGCCAGCAGTTATTCCGACTATGGCTACACCTTC.

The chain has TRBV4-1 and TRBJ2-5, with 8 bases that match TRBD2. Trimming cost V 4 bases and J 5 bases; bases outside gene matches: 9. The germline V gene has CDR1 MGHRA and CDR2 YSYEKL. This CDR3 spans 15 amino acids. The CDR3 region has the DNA TGCGCCAGCAGCCGCCTGACTAGCGCTTGGGAGACCCAGTACTTC. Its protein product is CASSRLTSAWETQYF.

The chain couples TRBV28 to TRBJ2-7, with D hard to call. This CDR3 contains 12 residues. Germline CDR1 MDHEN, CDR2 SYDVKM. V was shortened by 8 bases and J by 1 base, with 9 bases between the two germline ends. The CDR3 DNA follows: TGTGCCAGCCACACACCGTCCTACGAGCAGTACTTC. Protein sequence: CASHTPSYEQYF.

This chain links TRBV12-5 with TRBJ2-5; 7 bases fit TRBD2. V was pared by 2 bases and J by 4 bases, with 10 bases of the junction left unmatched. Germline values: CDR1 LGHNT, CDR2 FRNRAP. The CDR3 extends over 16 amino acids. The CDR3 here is CASGLRAGEARETQYF. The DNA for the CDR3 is TGTGCTAGTGGTTTGCGGGCGGGAGAGGCTCGAGAGACCCAGTACTTC.

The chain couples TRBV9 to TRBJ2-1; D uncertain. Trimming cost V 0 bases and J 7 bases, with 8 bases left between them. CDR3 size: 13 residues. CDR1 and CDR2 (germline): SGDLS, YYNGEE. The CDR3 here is CASSVANMNEQFF. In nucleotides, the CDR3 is TGTGCCAGCAGCGTAGCTAATATGAATGAGCAGTTCTTC.